These 18 T cell receptor beta chains share one sample of origin, sequenced in a study of blood T cell repertoires in COVID-19. Sequencing used immunoSEQ multiplex PCR; TCRdb keeps in-frame clones, though not all of them. The repertoire has some 510,000 clones, roughly 88% of them found once; the top ten carry over 1.5%. The source material was PBMCs or T cells enriched from blood (not recorded which). The origin of the receptors is a woman aged 40 to 50 who had recovered from COVID-19.

This clone showed up just once. The chain couples TRBV3-1 (or the pseudogene TRBV3-2) to TRBJ2-3, with 9 bases fitting TRBD2. The length of the CDR3 is 15 residues. With 8 bases clipped from V and 4 bases from J, the junction kept 10 bases outside the gene matches. Germline V CDR1 and CDR2: LGHDT, YNNKEL (reference sequence). This CDR3 reads CASQWAGGLADTQYF. The CDR3, as DNA: TGTGCCAGCCAGTGGGCGGGAGGGCTCGCAGATACGCAGTATTTT.

V usage is TRBV4-1 and J usage is TRBJ1-2; a possible D gene is TRBD1 (5 bases). Germline V gene lookup returns CDR1 MGHRA and CDR2 YSYEKL. The CDR3 totals 15 residues. V lost 2 bases and J lost 0, with 10 bases in between. CDR3 sequence: CASSQQDTSNYGYTF. In nucleotides, the CDR3 is TGCGCCAGCAGCCAACAGGACACCTCTAACTATGGCTACACCTTC.

The genes are TRBV15 and TRBJ1-5, with unresolved D. V gave up 4 bases and J gave up 3 bases, with 13 bases separating them. Germline V CDR1 and CDR2: LNHNV, YYDKDF (reference sequence). This CDR3 is built from 15 residues. The CDR3 DNA follows: TGTGCCACCAGCATAGAGGTAGTTGCCAATCAGCCCCAGCATTTT. It yields the protein CATSIEVVANQPQHF.

This chain links TRBV7-2 with TRBJ2-7, with 7 nucleotides matching TRBD2. The V gene's germline CDR1 is SGHTA and CDR2 FQGNSA. V lost 1 base to trimming and J lost 9 bases; unmatched junction nucleotides: 6. This CDR3 is built from 13 residues. The CDR3 bases are TGTGCCAGCAGCTTAGTCGGGCGGGAGCGGCAGTACTTC. Its protein is CASSLVGRERQYF. Full variable domain (remainder filled in from reference TRBV7-2 and TRBJ2-7): GAGVSQSPSNKVTEKGKDVELRCDPISGHTALYWYRQSLGQGLEFLIYFQGNSAPDKSGLPSDRFSAERTGGSVSTLTIQRTQQEDSAVYLCASSLVGRERQYFGPGTRLTVT.

This clone was detected once. V and J are TRBV18 and TRBJ2-4; D not resolved. Trimming cost V 3 bases and J 0 bases, with 9 bases left between them. The CDR3 consists of 15 residues. The germline gives CDR1 KGHSH, CDR2 LQKENI. The CDR3 DNA reads TGTGCCAGCTCACCGGCAGTCCTAGCCAAAAACATTCAGTACTTC. It encodes CASSPAVLAKNIQYF.

This clone was observed a single time. The V call is TRBV7-9, the J call TRBJ2-7, with 9 bases fitting TRBD2. The germline V gene encodes CDR1 SEHNR and CDR2 FQNEAQ (reference sequence). CDR3 length: 14 residues. J lost 3 bases, V lost 5 bases, and 5 bases had no gene match. The CDR3 sequence: CASSPRAGGYEQYF. CDR3 bases: TGTGCCAGCAGCCCACGAGCGGGAGGCTACGAGCAGTACTTC.

This chain links TRBV7-2 with TRBJ2-5; 9 bases agree with TRBD2. The germline V gene has CDR1 SGHTA and CDR2 FQGNSA. V was pared by 4 bases and J by 5 bases, with 5 bases of the junction left unmatched. There are 14 residues in the CDR3. This CDR3 is CASSYLAGVETQYF. CDR3 DNA: TGTGCCAGCAGCTACTTAGCGGGAGTGGAGACCCAGTACTTC.

J is TRBJ2-2 and V is TRBV5-5; no definite D call. CDR3 length equals 15 residues. With 2 bases removed from V and 4 bases from J, the gap between germline ends came to 12 bases. Germline V gene data show CDR1 as SGHKS and CDR2 as YYEKEE (reference sequence). The CDR3 coding sequence is TGTGCCAGCAGCTTAGCAGCGCGAGGCACCGGGGAGCTGTTTTTT. Its translation: CASSLAARGTGELFF.

V usage is TRBV6-6 and J usage is TRBJ1-2; TRBD1 matches at 9 bases. V was pared by 6 bases and J by 7 bases, with 12 bases of the junction left unmatched. The CDR3 totals 15 residues. Germline CDR1 reads MNHNY; CDR2 reads SVGAGI (reference sequence). CDR3 loop: CASSPGTGYRGGYTF. The CDR3, as DNA: TGTGCCAGCAGCCCCGGGACAGGGTATAGGGGTGGCTACACCTTC.

The gene calls are TRBV5-1 and TRBJ1-3; tentatively, D is TRBD1 (6 bases). The CDR3 covers 14 residues. Between the trimmed V and J ends, which lost 4 bases and 0 bases, there was a span of 8 bases. CDR1 is SGHRS and CDR2 is YFSETQ in the germline V gene. CDR3 coding DNA: TGCGCCAGCAGCGGGGGGGCCTCTGGAAACACCATATATTTT. Translation gives CASSGGASGNTIYF. Full variable domain (remainder filled in from reference TRBV5-1 and TRBJ1-3): KAGVTQTPRYLIKTRGQQVTLSCSPISGHRSVSWYQQTPGQGLQFLFEYFSETQRNKGNFPGRFSGRQFSNSRSEMNVSTLELGDSALYLCASSGGASGNTIYFGEGSWLTVV.

The genes are TRBV5-5 and TRBJ1-5, with a possible D match to TRBD1 (5 bases). Trimming cost V 4 bases and J 6 bases, with 11 bases left between them. The CDR3 is 13 residues long. Per the germline V gene, CDR1 is SGHKS and CDR2 is YYEKEE (reference sequence). The CDR3 region is CASSTDMFQPQHF. The CDR3 DNA reads as TGTGCCAGCAGCACGGACATGTTTCAGCCCCAGCATTTT.

The chain uses TRBV12-3 or TRBV12-4 and TRBJ1-1; D is uncertain. This CDR3 comprises 11 residues. The germline V and J ends were trimmed by 6 bases and 7 bases, with 9 bases remaining between them. The CDR3 loop is CASSQTVEAFF. The CDR3 nucleotides are TGTGCCAGCAGCCAGACTGTTGAAGCTTTCTTT.

The rearrangement joins TRBV3-1 (or the pseudogene TRBV3-2) to TRBJ2-7; the D gene is possibly TRBD2 (6 bases). CDR1 is LGHDT, CDR2 YNNKEL, per germline (reference sequence). The CDR3 runs 13 residues. V was shortened by 1 base and J by 6 bases, with 10 bases between the two germline ends. The CDR3 region is CASSQVAASEQYF. The CDR3 DNA follows: TGTGCCAGCAGCCAAGTAGCGGCCAGCGAGCAGTACTTC.

The gene calls are TRBV19 and TRBJ1-2; TRBD1 matches at 9 bases. After removal of 5 bases from V and 6 bases from J, the junction contained 13 bases not matched to a gene. This CDR3 is built from 16 residues. The germline V gene encodes CDR1 LNHDA and CDR2 SQIVND (reference sequence). CDR3 protein: CASSDAGQGGLDGYTF. CDR3 DNA sequence: TGTGCCAGTAGTGACGCGGGACAGGGAGGTCTGGATGGCTACACCTTC.

The chain is built from TRBV7-2 and TRBJ2-7, with D tentatively TRBD2 (6 bases). This CDR3 spans 15 amino acids. Germline V gives CDR1 SGHTA, CDR2 FQGNSA. V lost 1 base, J lost 2 bases, and 12 bases lay in between. This CDR3 is CASSLGGGTTYEQYF. The CDR3 coding sequence is TGTGCCAGCAGCTTAGGGGGAGGCACAACCTACGAGCAGTACTTC.

The V and J genes are TRBV27 and TRBJ2-1, with D maybe TRBD2 (6 bases). This CDR3 is built from 13 residues. V lost 2 bases, J lost 8 bases, and 10 bases lay in between. Per germline, CDR1 MNHEY and CDR2 SMNVEV (reference sequence). Here the CDR3 DNA reads TGTGCCAGCAGTTTAAGCTGGGGGGATGAGCAGTTCTTC. It translates to CASSLSWGDEQFF.

DNA of the CDR3: TGTGCCAGCAGTTTATCCTATGGGACAGGGGCCTACAATGAGCAGTTCTTC. Amino acid sequence: CASSLSYGTGAYNEQFF. The chain joins TRBV27 to TRBJ2-1; TRBD1 matches 10 bases. Germline CDR1 reads MNHEY; CDR2 reads SMNVEV (reference sequence). This CDR3 contains 17 residues. V lost 0 bases, J lost 2 bases, and 4 bases stayed unmatched.

The chain joins TRBV9 to TRBJ1-1; TRBD1 matches 7 bases. Germline assignment: CDR1 SGDLS and CDR2 YYNGEE. V trimming: 7 bases; J trimming: 7 bases; junction bases outside the gene matches: 10. CDR3 length: 13 amino acids. This CDR3 reads CASGDRERGEAFF. CDR3 bases: TGTGCCAGCGGCGACAGGGAGAGGGGTGAAGCTTTCTTT.